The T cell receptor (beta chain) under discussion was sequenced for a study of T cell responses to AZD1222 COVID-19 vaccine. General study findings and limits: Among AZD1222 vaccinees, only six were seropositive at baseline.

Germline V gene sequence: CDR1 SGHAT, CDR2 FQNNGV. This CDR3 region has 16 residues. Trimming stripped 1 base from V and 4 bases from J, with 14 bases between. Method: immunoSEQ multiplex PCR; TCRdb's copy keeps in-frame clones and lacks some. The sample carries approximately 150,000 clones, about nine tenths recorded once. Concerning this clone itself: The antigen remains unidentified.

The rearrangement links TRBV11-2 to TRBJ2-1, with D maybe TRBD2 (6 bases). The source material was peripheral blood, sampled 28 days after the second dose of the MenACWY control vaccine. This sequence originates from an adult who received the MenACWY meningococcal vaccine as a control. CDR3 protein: CASSLAVGSVYNEQFF. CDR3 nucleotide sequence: TGTGCCAGCAGCTTAGCTGTCGGGAGCGTTTACAATGAGCAGTTCTTC. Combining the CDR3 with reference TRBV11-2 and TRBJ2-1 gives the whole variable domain EAGVAQSPRYKIIEKRQSVAFWCNPISGHATLYWYQQILGQGPKLLIQFQNNGVVDDSQLPKDRFSAERLKGVDSTLKIQPAKLEDSAVYLCASSLAVGSVYNEQFFGPGTRLTVL.